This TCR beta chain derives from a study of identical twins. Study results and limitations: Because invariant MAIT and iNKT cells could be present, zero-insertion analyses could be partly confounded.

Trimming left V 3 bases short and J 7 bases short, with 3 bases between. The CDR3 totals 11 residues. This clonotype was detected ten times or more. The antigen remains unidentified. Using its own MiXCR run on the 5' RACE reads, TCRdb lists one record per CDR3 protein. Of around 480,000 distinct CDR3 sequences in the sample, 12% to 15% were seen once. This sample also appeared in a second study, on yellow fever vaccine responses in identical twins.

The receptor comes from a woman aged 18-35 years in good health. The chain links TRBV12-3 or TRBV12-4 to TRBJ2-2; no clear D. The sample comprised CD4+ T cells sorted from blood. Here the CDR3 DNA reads TGTGCCAGCAGTTTTTTCGGGGAGCTGTTTTTT. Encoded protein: CASSFFGELFF.